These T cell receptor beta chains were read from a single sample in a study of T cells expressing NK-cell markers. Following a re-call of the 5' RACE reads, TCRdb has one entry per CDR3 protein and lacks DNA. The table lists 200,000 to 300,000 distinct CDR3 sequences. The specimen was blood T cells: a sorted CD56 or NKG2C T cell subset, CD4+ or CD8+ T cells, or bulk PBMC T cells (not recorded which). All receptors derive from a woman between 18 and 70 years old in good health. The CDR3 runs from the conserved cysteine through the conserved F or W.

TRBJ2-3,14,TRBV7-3,CASSFSGYPDTQYF
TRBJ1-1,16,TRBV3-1,CASSQEGTARSTEAFF
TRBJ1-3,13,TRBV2,CASTGGSGNTIYF
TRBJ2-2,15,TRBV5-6,CASSHGTGRTGELFF
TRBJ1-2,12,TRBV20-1,CSAAQGSYGYTF
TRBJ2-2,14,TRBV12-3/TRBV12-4,CASRGWQNTGELFF
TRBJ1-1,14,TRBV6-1,CASIIGQPNTEAFF
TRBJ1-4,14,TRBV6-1,CASSLGTGLEKLFF
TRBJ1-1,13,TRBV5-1,CASSWDRAGEAFF
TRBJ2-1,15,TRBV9,CASKRREEAYNEQFF
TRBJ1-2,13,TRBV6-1,CASRITSGGGYTF
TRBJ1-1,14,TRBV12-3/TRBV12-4,CASSLWQLGTEAFF
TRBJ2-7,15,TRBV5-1,CASSLEVAGVSGEYF
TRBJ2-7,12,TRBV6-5,CASSYSTGEQYF
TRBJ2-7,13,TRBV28,CASSLPRTYEQYF
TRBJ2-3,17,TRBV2,CASRKRLASESTDTQYF
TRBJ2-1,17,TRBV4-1,CASSQGFGQGSYNEQFF
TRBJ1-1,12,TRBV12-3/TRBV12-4,CATAWMNTEAFF
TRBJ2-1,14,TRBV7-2,CASSLAGLNNEQFF
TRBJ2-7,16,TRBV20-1,CSARDPLRGEVYEQYF
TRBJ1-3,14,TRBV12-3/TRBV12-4,CASSLEVVVNRGYF
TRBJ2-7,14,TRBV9,CASSSRPQGDEQYF
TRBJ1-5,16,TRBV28,CASSDRDRGFGQPQHF
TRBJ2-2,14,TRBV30,CAWNGQGNTGELFF
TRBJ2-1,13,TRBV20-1,CSAGLAGTNEQFF
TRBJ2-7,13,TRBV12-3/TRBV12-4,CASSRGGGYEQYF
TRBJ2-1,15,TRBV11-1,CASSFYSGRKVEQFF
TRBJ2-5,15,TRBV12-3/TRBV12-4,CASSLGLAAQETQYF
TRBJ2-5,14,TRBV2,CASRLRQSQETQYF
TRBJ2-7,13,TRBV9,CASCLDRSGEQYF
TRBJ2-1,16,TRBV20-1,CSARATRDYLSNEQFF
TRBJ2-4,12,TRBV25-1,CASMGLAGGWYF
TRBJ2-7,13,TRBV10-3,CAISDHRTYEQYF
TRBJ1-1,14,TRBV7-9,CASSLPAGRDEAFF
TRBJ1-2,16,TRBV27,CASSYRIGQSDYGYTF